The source of this T cell receptor beta chain is a study of blood T cell repertoires in COVID-19. The overall study: Researchers got acute and convalescent COVID-19 samples from the United States, Italy and Spain. PBMCs, B-cell-depleted T cells, or T cells were the source of the cDNA or gDNA that made up the material.

The ends were cut back, 4 bases at V and 0 bases at J, with 16 bases in the middle. Germline V gene lookup returns CDR1 SGDLS and CDR2 YYNGEE. The CDR3 is 17 amino acids. Enrolled through a virtual design, the participants were between about 18 and 89 years of age and came from approximately 25 US areas. Which cohort a participant joined came from the clinical history participants gave. Only a few counts were recorded for this clone. Assay: immunoSEQ multiplex PCR; the TCRdb copy retains only in-frame clones and omits some. The sample contains some 300,000 clones, roughly 84% of which appear only once.

This TCR was recovered from a young woman who had recovered from COVID-19. This sequence joins TRBV9 and TRBJ2-2; maybe TRBD1 (5 bases). Sequenced material: PBMCs or T cells enriched from blood (not recorded which). The CDR3 reads CASSLGVRASNTGELFF. The DNA of the CDR3 is TGTGCCAGCAGCCTAGGGGTCAGGGCATCGAACACCGGGGAGCTGTTTTTT.